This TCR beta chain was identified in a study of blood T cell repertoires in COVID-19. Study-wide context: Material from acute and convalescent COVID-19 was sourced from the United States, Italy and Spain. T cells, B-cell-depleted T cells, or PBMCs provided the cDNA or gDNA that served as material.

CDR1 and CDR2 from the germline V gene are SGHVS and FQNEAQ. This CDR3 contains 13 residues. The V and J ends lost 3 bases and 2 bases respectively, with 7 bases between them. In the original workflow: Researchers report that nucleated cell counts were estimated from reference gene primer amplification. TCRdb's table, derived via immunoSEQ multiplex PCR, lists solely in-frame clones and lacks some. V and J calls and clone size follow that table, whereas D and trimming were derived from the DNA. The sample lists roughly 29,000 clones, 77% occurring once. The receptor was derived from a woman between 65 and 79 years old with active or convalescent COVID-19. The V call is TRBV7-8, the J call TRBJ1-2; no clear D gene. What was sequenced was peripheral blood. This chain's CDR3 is CASSLGGNYGYTF. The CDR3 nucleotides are TGTGCCAGCAGCTTGGGAGGCAACTATGGCTACACCTTC.